This is a list of T cell receptor beta chains from one sample in a study of T cells in Graves' hyperthyroidism and ophthalmopathy. TCRdb re-called the multiplex PCR reads with MiXCR, one entry per CDR3 protein. The sample holds 410,000 or so distinct CDR3 sequences, about 15% seen once. Specimen: blood. These receptors came from a man between 18 and 35 years old with Graves' ophthalmopathy. Both conserved end residues are part of each CDR3. The order of the fields is J gene, clone size, V gene, CDR3 length, D gene, CDR3 protein, CDR3 DNA. A D gene is named only where the DNA matches it firmly. Expanded clones are given a class, and other clones once, few, many or no size at all.

j_gene: TRBJ2-1; abundance: NA; v_gene: TRBV4-2; len: 18; d_gene: TRBD2; CDR3aa: CASSQELAGGYSYNEQFF; CDR3nt: TGTGCCAGCAGCCAAGAACTAGCGGGGGGATATTCCTACAATGAGCAGTTCTTC
j_gene: TRBJ1-2; abundance: few; v_gene: TRBV6-1; len: 17; d_gene: TRBD1; CDR3aa: CASRTGTGPARWYGYTF; CDR3nt: TGTGCCAGCAGGACCGGGACAGGGCCCGCACGATGGTATGGCTACACCTTC
j_gene: TRBJ2-3; abundance: many; v_gene: TRBV5-6; len: 14; d_gene: TRBD2; CDR3aa: CASSQTSWSDTQYF; CDR3nt: TGTGCCAGCAGTCAGACTAGCTGGTCAGATACGCAGTATTTT
j_gene: TRBJ2-1; abundance: many; v_gene: TRBV20-1; len: 15; d_gene: TRBD2; CDR3aa: CSARDPASGNNEQFF; CDR3nt: TGCAGTGCTAGAGATCCGGCTAGCGGCAACAATGAGCAGTTCTTC
j_gene: TRBJ2-5; abundance: NA; v_gene: TRBV27; len: 13; d_gene: NA; CDR3aa: CASIASRGETQYF; CDR3nt: TGTGCCAGCATCGCCTCCAGGGGAGAGACCCAGTACTTC
j_gene: TRBJ2-7; abundance: NA; v_gene: TRBV6-2/TRBV6-3; len: 12; d_gene: NA; CDR3aa: CATTDPAYEQYF; CDR3nt: TGTGCCACCACGGACCCGGCCTACGAGCAGTACTTC
j_gene: TRBJ2-7; abundance: many; v_gene: TRBV3-1; len: 13; d_gene: NA; CDR3aa: CASSQDHGYEQYF; CDR3nt: TGTGCCAGCAGCCAAGATCACGGCTACGAGCAGTACTTC
j_gene: TRBJ2-7; abundance: many; v_gene: TRBV7-2; len: 15; d_gene: TRBD2; CDR3aa: CASSSRAGISYEQYF; CDR3nt: TGTGCCAGCAGTTCAAGAGCGGGGATCTCCTACGAGCAGTACTTC
j_gene: TRBJ2-2; abundance: NA; v_gene: TRBV4-1; len: 17; d_gene: NA; CDR3aa: CASSQQGAGMNTGELFF; CDR3nt: TGCGCCAGCAGCCAACAAGGGGCAGGGATGAACACCGGGGAGCTGTTTTTT
j_gene: TRBJ2-3; abundance: many; v_gene: TRBV20-1; len: 16; d_gene: TRBD2; CDR3aa: CSAPRAGGPSTDTQYF; CDR3nt: TGCAGTGCCCCTCGAGCGGGGGGGCCTAGCACAGATACGCAGTATTTT
j_gene: TRBJ2-7; abundance: many; v_gene: TRBV20-1; len: 13; d_gene: NA; CDR3aa: CSARVPVAYEQYF; CDR3nt: TGCAGTGCTAGAGTCCCCGTGGCCTACGAGCAGTACTTC
j_gene: TRBJ1-1; abundance: many; v_gene: TRBV10-3; len: 15; d_gene: TRBD1; CDR3aa: CAISSRQGGGTEAFF; CDR3nt: TGTGCCATCAGTTCCCGACAGGGTGGGGGCACTGAAGCTTTCTTT
j_gene: TRBJ2-5; abundance: many; v_gene: TRBV4-1; len: 14; d_gene: TRBD2; CDR3aa: CASSQRTSAETQYF; CDR3nt: TGCGCCAGCAGCCAGCGGACTAGCGCTGAGACCCAGTACTTC
j_gene: TRBJ1-4; abundance: few; v_gene: TRBV12-3/TRBV12-4; len: 16; d_gene: NA; CDR3aa: CASSFFGGATNEKLFF; CDR3nt: TGTGCCAGCAGTTTTTTTGGGGGTGCAACTAATGAAAAACTGTTTTTT
j_gene: TRBJ2-4; abundance: many; v_gene: TRBV11-2; len: 14; d_gene: TRBD1; CDR3aa: CASSVLTGENIQYF; CDR3nt: TGTGCCAGCAGCGTTTTGACAGGGGAAAACATTCAGTACTTC
j_gene: TRBJ2-7; abundance: many; v_gene: TRBV5-1; len: 14; d_gene: NA; CDR3aa: CASSPEEAGVKQYF; CDR3nt: TGCGCCAGCAGCCCTGAAGAGGCAGGGGTAAAGCAGTACTTC
j_gene: TRBJ2-7; abundance: many; v_gene: TRBV6-1; len: 15; d_gene: NA; CDR3aa: CASSHVPGPSYEQYF; CDR3nt: TGTGCCAGCAGTCATGTGCCAGGGCCCTCCTACGAGCAGTACTTC
j_gene: TRBJ2-7; abundance: few; v_gene: TRBV15; len: 14; d_gene: TRBD1; CDR3aa: CATSRTGAGYEQYF; CDR3nt: TGTGCCACCAGCAGAACAGGGGCCGGGTACGAGCAGTACTTC
j_gene: TRBJ2-5; abundance: many; v_gene: TRBV27; len: 15; d_gene: NA; CDR3aa: CASSLRGWDEETQYF; CDR3nt: TGTGCCAGCAGTTTACGGGGCTGGGATGAAGAGACCCAGTACTTC
j_gene: TRBJ2-3; abundance: NA; v_gene: TRBV5-8; len: 15; d_gene: TRBD2; CDR3aa: CASSLDSGNGDTQYF; CDR3nt: TGTGCCAGCAGCTTGGATAGCGGGAATGGAGATACGCAGTATTTT
j_gene: TRBJ2-3; abundance: few; v_gene: TRBV5-4; len: 15; d_gene: TRBD1; CDR3aa: CASSSWTGSFDTQYF; CDR3nt: TGTGCCAGCAGCTCTTGGACAGGGTCGTTCGATACGCAGTATTTT
j_gene: TRBJ2-7; abundance: few; v_gene: TRBV29-1; len: 16; d_gene: TRBD1; CDR3aa: CSVEAHYRDRGYEQYF; CDR3nt: TGCAGCGTTGAAGCCCATTACCGGGACAGGGGCTACGAGCAGTACTTC
j_gene: TRBJ2-3; abundance: many; v_gene: TRBV29-1; len: 18; d_gene: TRBD2; CDR3aa: CSVDGTSGSKTSTDTQYF; CDR3nt: TGCAGCGTTGATGGGACTAGCGGGAGCAAAACTAGCACAGATACGCAGTATTTT
j_gene: TRBJ2-7; abundance: NA; v_gene: TRBV29-1; len: 12; d_gene: NA; CDR3aa: CSVPANSYEQYF; CDR3nt: TGCAGCGTTCCAGCCAACTCCTACGAGCAGTACTTC
j_gene: TRBJ2-5; abundance: many; v_gene: TRBV5-1; len: 13; d_gene: TRBD1; CDR3aa: CASTGTGDETQYF; CDR3nt: TGCGCCAGCACCGGGACAGGGGACGAGACCCAGTACTTC
j_gene: TRBJ2-1; abundance: many; v_gene: TRBV7-9; len: 15; d_gene: TRBD1; CDR3aa: CASGPYGTGVNEQFF; CDR3nt: TGTGCCAGCGGGCCCTATGGGACAGGGGTCAATGAGCAGTTCTTC
j_gene: TRBJ1-3; abundance: NA; v_gene: TRBV11-3; len: 16; d_gene: NA; CDR3aa: CASSSPGDSSGNTIYF; CDR3nt: TGTGCCAGCAGCTCTCCGGGGGATTCCTCTGGAAACACCATATATTTT
j_gene: TRBJ1-3; abundance: NA; v_gene: TRBV7-9; len: 16; d_gene: NA; CDR3aa: CASSSAATNSGNTIYF; CDR3nt: TGTGCCAGCAGCTCGGCAGCGACGAACTCTGGAAACACCATATATTTT
j_gene: TRBJ2-2; abundance: many; v_gene: TRBV6-1; len: 13; d_gene: TRBD1; CDR3aa: CASSLTGAGELFF; CDR3nt: TGTGCCAGCAGTCTCACAGGGGCCGGGGAGCTGTTTTTT
j_gene: TRBJ2-3; abundance: many; v_gene: TRBV20-1; len: 15; d_gene: NA; CDR3aa: CSASRSLANADTQYF; CDR3nt: TGCAGTGCTAGTAGGAGTCTAGCGAACGCAGATACGCAGTATTTT
j_gene: TRBJ2-1; abundance: many; v_gene: TRBV5-5; len: 14; d_gene: NA; CDR3aa: CASRPEWADNEQFF; CDR3nt: TGTGCCAGCAGACCTGAGTGGGCGGACAATGAGCAGTTCTTC
j_gene: TRBJ2-7; abundance: few; v_gene: TRBV30; len: 14; d_gene: TRBD1; CDR3aa: CASRPGGQGDEQYF; CDR3nt: TGTGCCTCGAGACCTGGGGGACAGGGGGACGAGCAGTACTTC
j_gene: TRBJ2-4; abundance: many; v_gene: TRBV6-1; len: 14; d_gene: NA; CDR3aa: CASSEDTAKNIQYF; CDR3nt: TGTGCCAGCAGTGAAGACACGGCCAAAAACATTCAGTACTTC
j_gene: TRBJ2-1; abundance: many; v_gene: TRBV19; len: 15; d_gene: TRBD2; CDR3aa: CASSMGLAGRDEQFF; CDR3nt: TGTGCCAGTAGTATGGGGCTAGCGGGGAGGGATGAGCAGTTCTTC
j_gene: TRBJ1-5; abundance: few; v_gene: TRBV4-2; len: 17; d_gene: TRBD1; CDR3aa: CASSQEGGAGSNQPQHF; CDR3nt: TGTGCCAGCAGCCAAGAAGGGGGCGCCGGGAGCAATCAGCCCCAGCATTTT
j_gene: TRBJ1-2; abundance: few; v_gene: TRBV7-9; len: 16; d_gene: TRBD1; CDR3aa: CASSLGATGVAYGYTF; CDR3nt: TGTGCCAGCAGCTTAGGGGCGACAGGGGTTGCGTATGGCTACACCTTC
j_gene: TRBJ2-7; abundance: NA; v_gene: TRBV19; len: 13; d_gene: NA; CDR3aa: CASSITRESEQYF; CDR3nt: TGTGCCAGTAGTATTACTAGAGAGAGCGAGCAGTACTTC
j_gene: TRBJ2-3; abundance: many; v_gene: TRBV12-3/TRBV12-4; len: 15; d_gene: TRBD2; CDR3aa: CASRYSSGEGDTQYF; CDR3nt: TGTGCCAGCAGGTATTCTAGCGGAGAGGGGGATACGCAGTATTTT
j_gene: TRBJ2-1; abundance: many; v_gene: TRBV11-2; len: 13; d_gene: NA; CDR3aa: CASSPSPYNEQFF; CDR3nt: TGTGCCAGCAGCCCGAGTCCCTACAATGAGCAGTTCTTC